This T cell receptor (beta chain) was observed in a study of identical twins. In TCRdb, the 5' RACE reads were re-called with MiXCR into one record per CDR3 protein. The table has 450,000 to 650,000 distinct CDR3 sequences, just under 10% seen once. CDR3 size: 12 residues. Germline CDR1 reads SGHDT; CDR2 reads YYEEEE. V shed 4 bases and J 7 bases; nucleotides not matched to a gene: 4. Whole-study findings and limits: Sequences that were out-of-frame, alpha and twin-shared displayed an excess of low generation probability.

This clonotype has a count of ten or more. Antigen specificity is unknown. A further study also used this sample, focusing on yellow fever vaccine responses in identical twins.

Sequenced input: PBMCs. The rearrangement links TRBV5-6 to TRBJ1-1; 7 positions match TRBD1. This TCR came from a woman younger than 35 in good health. CDR3 loop: CASSRDSLEAFF. Written as DNA, the CDR3 is TGTGCCAGCAGCCGGGACAGCCTTGAAGCTTTCTTT.